Below, 2 T cell receptor beta chains from the same sample are listed, as sequenced in a study of neoadjuvant anti-PD-1 for oral cavity cancer. Produced via immunoSEQ multiplex PCR; TCRdb's table is partial and in-frame only. The sample shows around 68,000 clones, approximately 87% of them seen only once. Noted time point: after neoadjuvant nivolumab, at surgical resection. The starting material was PBMCs, obtained after nivolumab (anti-PD-1) treatment. The receptors originated from a person aged 40 to 85 with oral cavity squamous cell carcinoma.

This clone rates as medium-sized. The chain joins TRBV6-5 to TRBJ1-2, with unresolved D. Germline loops: CDR1 MNHEY, CDR2 SVGAGI. The V gene lost 2 bases and the J gene lost 6 bases, with 13 bases spanning the gap. CDR3 size: 14 residues. CDR3 amino acids: CASSYSGASDGYTF. Here the CDR3 DNA reads TGTGCCAGCAGTTACAGTGGCGCGAGTGATGGCTACACCTTC.

The chain links TRBV30 to TRBJ1-4; 8 nucleotides line up with TRBD1. CDR1 is GTSNPN, CDR2 SVGIG, per germline (reference sequence). The CDR3 is made up of 14 amino acids. Trimming took 1 base from V and 4 from J; bases not matched to a gene: 2. The chain's CDR3 is CAWSAGGLNEKLFF. The CDR3 DNA reads as TGTGCCTGGAGTGCAGGGGGCCTTAATGAAAAACTGTTTTTT.